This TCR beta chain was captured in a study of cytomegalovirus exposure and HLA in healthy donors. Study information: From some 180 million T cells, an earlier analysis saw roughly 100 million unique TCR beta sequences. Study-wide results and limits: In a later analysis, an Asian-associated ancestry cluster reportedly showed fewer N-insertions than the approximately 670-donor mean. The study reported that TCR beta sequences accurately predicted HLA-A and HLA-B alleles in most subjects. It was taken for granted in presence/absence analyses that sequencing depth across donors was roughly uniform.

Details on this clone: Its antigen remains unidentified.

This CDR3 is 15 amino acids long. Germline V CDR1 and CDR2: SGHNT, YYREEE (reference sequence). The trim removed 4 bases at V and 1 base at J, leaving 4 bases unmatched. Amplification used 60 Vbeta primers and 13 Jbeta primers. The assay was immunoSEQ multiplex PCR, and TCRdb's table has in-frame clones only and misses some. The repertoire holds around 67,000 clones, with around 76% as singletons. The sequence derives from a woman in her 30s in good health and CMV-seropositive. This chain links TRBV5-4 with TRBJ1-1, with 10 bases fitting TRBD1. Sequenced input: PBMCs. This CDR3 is CASSPRQGANTEAFF. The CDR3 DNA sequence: TGTGCCAGCAGCCCTAGACAGGGGGCGAACACTGAAGCTTTCTTT. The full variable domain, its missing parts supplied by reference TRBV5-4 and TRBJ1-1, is ETGVTQSPTHLIKTRGQQVTLRCSSQSGHNTVSWYQQALGQGPQFIFQYYREEENGRGNFPPRFSGLQFPNYSSELNVNALELDDSALYLCASSPRQGANTEAFFGQGTRLTVV.